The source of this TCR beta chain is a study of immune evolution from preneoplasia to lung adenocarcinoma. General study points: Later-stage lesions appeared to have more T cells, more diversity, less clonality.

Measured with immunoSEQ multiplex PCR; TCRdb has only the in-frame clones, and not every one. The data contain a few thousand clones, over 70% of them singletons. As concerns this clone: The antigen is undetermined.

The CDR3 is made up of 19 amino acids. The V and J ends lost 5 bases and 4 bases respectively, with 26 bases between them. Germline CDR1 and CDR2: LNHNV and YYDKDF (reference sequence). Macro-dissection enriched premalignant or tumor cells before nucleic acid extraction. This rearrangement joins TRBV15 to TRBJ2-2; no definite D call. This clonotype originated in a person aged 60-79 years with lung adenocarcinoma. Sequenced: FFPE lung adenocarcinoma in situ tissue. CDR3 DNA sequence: TGTGCCACCAGCCGCAGACCGTGGACCCCCGTCTTTGGCACCGGGGAGCTGTTTTTT. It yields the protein CATSRRPWTPVFGTGELFF.